The 24 T cell receptor beta chains in this list originate from one sample, sequenced in a study of blood T cell repertoires in COVID-19. This table comes from immunoSEQ multiplex PCR, and its TCRdb copy is limited to in-frame clones, with some not included. The data contain about 150,000 clones, around 82% of them singletons. Sequencing was carried out using peripheral blood. The source is a man between 65 and 80 years old with active or convalescent COVID-19.

The chain employs TRBV7-9 and TRBJ1-1, with 8 bases aligning to TRBD1. The CDR3 extends over 14 amino acids. V was clipped by 2 bases and J by 7 bases; unmatched bases: 6. Germline loops: CDR1 SEHNR, CDR2 FQNEAQ (reference sequence). CDR3 amino acids: CASSLFRQGIEAFF. Written as DNA, the CDR3 is TGTGCCAGCAGCTTATTCCGACAGGGGATTGAAGCTTTCTTT.

The gene calls are TRBV24-1 and TRBJ2-2; TRBD1 agrees at 8 bases. The length of the CDR3 is 15 residues. Per the germline V gene, CDR1 is KGHDR and CDR2 is SFDVKD. V lost 4 bases and J lost 8; bases outside the gene matches: 8. CDR3 in amino acids: CATSDPDREGGELFF. The DNA of the CDR3 is TGTGCCACCAGTGACCCGGACAGGGAAGGGGGGGAGCTGTTTTTT.

The chain recombines TRBV20-1 with TRBJ1-2; perhaps TRBD1 as D (6 bases). V was shortened by 2 bases and J by 8 bases, with 9 bases between the two germline ends. This CDR3 is built from 11 residues. The germline gives CDR1 DFQATT, CDR2 SNEGSKA (reference sequence). CDR3 in amino acids: CSARSGEGYTF. CDR3 DNA: TGCAGTGCTAGATCAGGGGAAGGCTACACCTTC.

The V call is TRBV6-5, the J call TRBJ1-3; 8 bases are shared with TRBD1. Germline V gene data show CDR1 as MNHEY and CDR2 as SVGAGI. This CDR3 has 15 residues. With 2 bases clipped from V and 2 bases from J, the junction kept 2 bases outside the gene matches. As DNA, the CDR3 is TGTGCCAGCAGTTACCAACAGGGGGCTGGAAACACCATATATTTT. The encoded protein is CASSYQQGAGNTIYF.

The chain combines TRBV5-6 with TRBJ1-4, with 7 bases aligning to TRBD1. The CDR3 loop spans 15 amino acids. V trimming: 1 base; J trimming: 4 bases; junction bases outside the gene matches: 4. The germline gives CDR1 SGHDT, CDR2 YYEEEE. The CDR3 DNA is TGTGCCAGCAGCTTGTGGGACAGCGGTAATGAAAAACTGTTTTTT. Protein sequence: CASSLWDSGNEKLFF.

This chain joins TRBV19 and TRBJ2-5; 8 bases match TRBD1. Trimming took 4 bases from V and 5 from J; bases not matched to a gene: 15. The CDR3 extends over 17 amino acids. The germline gives CDR1 LNHDA, CDR2 SQIVND (reference sequence). The DNA of the CDR3 is TGTGCCAGTAGTACCCTCAGGACAGGGAGGTATCGCGAGACCCAGTACTTC. Translated, it gives CASSTLRTGRYRETQYF.

The chain carries TRBV2 and TRBJ1-2; D gene uncertain. CDR1 is SNHLY, CDR2 FYNNEI, per germline. The CDR3 loop spans 13 amino acids. V lost 11 bases, J lost 6 bases, and 19 bases lay in between. CDR3 loop: CAADGREGHGYTF. CDR3 nucleotide sequence: TGTGCCGCCGACGGGAGGGAGGGCCATGGCTACACCTTC.

V gene TRBV9 combines with J gene TRBJ1-2; D might be TRBD1 (5 bases). V shed 3 bases and J shed 8 bases, with 20 bases lying between them. The CDR3 spans 15 residues. Germline V gene lookup returns CDR1 SGDLS and CDR2 YYNGEE. The CDR3 is CASSEALTRWGGYTF. The CDR3 nucleotides are TGTGCCAGCAGCGAGGCCCTGACGCGGTGGGGCGGCTACACCTTC. Full variable domain (remainder filled in from reference TRBV9 and TRBJ1-2): DSGVTQTPKHLITATGQRVTLRCSPRSGDLSVYWYQQSLDQGLQFLIQYYNGEERAKGNILERFSAQQFPDLHSELNLSSLELGDSALYFCASSEALTRWGGYTFGSGTRLTVV.

V is TRBV2 and J is TRBJ1-5, with D hard to call. Per the germline V gene, CDR1 is SNHLY and CDR2 is FYNNEI. V was trimmed by 7 bases and J by 0 bases, leaving 7 bases between them. The CDR3 extends over 13 amino acids. CDR3 residues: CASKEISNQPQHF. The CDR3 coding sequence is TGTGCCAGCAAAGAGATTAGCAATCAGCCCCAGCATTTT.

This clone was detected once. V and J are TRBV28 and TRBJ2-2; tentatively, D is TRBD2 (7 bases). Trimming removed 3 bases at V and 5 bases at J, with 16 bases between. Germline CDR1 reads MDHEN; CDR2 reads SYDVKM. The CDR3 is made up of 16 amino acids. CDR3 sequence reads: CASSLGGHTRTGELFF. CDR3 DNA sequence: TGTGCCAGCAGTTTGGGGGGGCACACTCGGACCGGGGAGCTGTTTTTT.

The chain is built from TRBV4-1 and TRBJ1-1; D not resolved. CDR1 is MGHRA and CDR2 is YSYEKL in the germline V gene. The CDR3 runs 15 residues. Trimming removed 2 bases at V and 4 bases at J, with 14 bases between. This CDR3 is CASSQRTTKSTEAFF. As DNA, the CDR3 is TGCGCCAGCAGCCAAAGGACTACCAAGAGCACTGAAGCTTTCTTT.

The chain couples TRBV3-1 (or the pseudogene TRBV3-2) to TRBJ1-5, with D possibly TRBD1 on 6 matching bases. Germline-derived CDR1 and CDR2 are LGHDT and YNNKEL (reference sequence). Trimming took off 5 bases at V and 0 bases at J, with 11 bases between the two ends. This CDR3 region has 15 residues. The CDR3 DNA is TGTGCCAGCAGCGGCCAGGGGTATAGCAATCAGCCCCAGCATTTT. It yields the protein CASSGQGYSNQPQHF.

J is TRBJ1-1 and V is TRBV6-5; D unresolved. The CDR3 sequence is 13 residues long. V was clipped by 7 bases and J by 1 base, with 10 bases between them. Germline CDR1 is MNHEY and CDR2 is SVGAGI. CDR3 in DNA: TGTGCCAGCACTTCGAGGCCGAACACTGAAGCTTTCTTT. As protein: CASTSRPNTEAFF.

This chain joins TRBV4-3 and TRBJ2-7, with 10 bases identical to TRBD1. V was pared by 0 bases and J by 2 bases, with 4 bases of the junction left unmatched. The germline V gene encodes CDR1 LGHNA and CDR2 YSLEER. The CDR3 totals 16 residues. The CDR3 sequence is CASSQDKGTGAYEQYF. In DNA, the CDR3 is TGCGCCAGCAGCCAAGATAAGGGGACAGGGGCCTACGAGCAGTACTTC.

The gene calls are TRBV7-9 and TRBJ1-6; the D is unclear. Trimming pared 5 bases from V and 5 bases from J, leaving 7 bases between. The CDR3 runs to 13 residues. Germline loops: CDR1 SEHNR, CDR2 FQNEAQ (reference sequence). The DNA for the CDR3 is TGTGCCAGCAGCCTCAGGAATAATTCACCCCTCCACTTT. Translation gives CASSLRNNSPLHF.

This clone was counted only a few times. V gene TRBV3-1 (or the pseudogene TRBV3-2) combines with J gene TRBJ2-5; 7 bases line up with TRBD2. The V gene's germline CDR1 is LGHDT and CDR2 YNNKEL (reference sequence). The CDR3 runs 15 residues. With V trimmed by 2 bases and J by 2 bases, 5 bases remained unmatched. The CDR3 region is CASSQRTRGQETQYF. The CDR3 region has the DNA TGTGCCAGCAGCCAAAGGACTAGGGGACAAGAGACCCAGTACTTC.

The chain links TRBV19 to TRBJ2-7, with 7 bases fitting TRBD1. CDR3 length equals 15 residues. After removal of 3 bases from V and 1 base from J, the junction contained 6 bases not matched to a gene. The germline gives CDR1 LNHDA, CDR2 SQIVND (reference sequence). CDR3 in amino acids: CASSIQQGTSYEQYF. CDR3 nucleotides: TGTGCCAGTAGTATCCAACAGGGGACATCCTACGAGCAGTACTTC.

The gene calls are TRBV6-6 and TRBJ1-2; D remains unclear. CDR1 and CDR2 (germline): MNHNY, SVGAGI (reference sequence). The V gene lost 4 bases and the J gene lost 7 bases, with 10 bases spanning the gap. This CDR3 contains 12 residues. The CDR3 is CASSLSFSGYTF. In DNA form, the CDR3 reads TGTGCCAGCAGTTTGAGTTTTAGTGGCTACACCTTC.

This chain connects TRBV5-4 to TRBJ1-1; 8 bases line up with TRBD1. The V gene's germline CDR1 is SGHNT and CDR2 YYREEE (reference sequence). V lost 0 bases, J lost 4 bases, and 8 bases stayed unmatched. CDR3 length: 16 amino acids. CDR3 bases: TGTGCCAGCAGCTTGGTGGCAGGGGGCTGGGGCACTGAAGCTTTCTTT. Amino acids: CASSLVAGGWGTEAFF.

The V and J genes are TRBV10-3 and TRBJ1-3, with a possible D match to TRBD1 (6 bases). Germline V gives CDR1 ENHRY, CDR2 SYGVKD. CDR3 length: 15 amino acids. V dropped 6 bases and J dropped 2 bases, with 14 bases sitting between them. This CDR3 is CAISRAGTTGNTIYF. The DNA of the CDR3 is TGTGCCATCAGCAGAGCCGGGACAACTGGAAACACCATATATTTT.

The chain joins TRBV7-2 to TRBJ2-1, with 8 bases lining up with TRBD2. V trimming: 5 bases; J trimming: 8 bases; junction bases outside the gene matches: 8. The CDR3 contains 14 residues. Germline V gene data show CDR1 as SGHTA and CDR2 as FQGNSA. This CDR3 reads CASSPPGSGDEQFF. The CDR3 DNA sequence: TGTGCCAGCAGCCCCCCCGGTAGCGGGGATGAGCAGTTCTTC.

This chain connects TRBV9 to TRBJ1-6; TRBD1 might be the D (6 bases). This CDR3 is built from 14 residues. Germline assignment: CDR1 SGDLS and CDR2 YYNGEE. V was trimmed by 3 bases and J by 9 bases, leaving 13 bases between them. This CDR3 is CASSEGVPGSPLHF. The DNA of the CDR3 is TGTGCCAGCAGCGAGGGGGTGCCGGGTTCACCCCTCCACTTT. The entire variable domain, with the rest obtained from reference TRBV9 and TRBJ1-6, is as follows: DSGVTQTPKHLITATGQRVTLRCSPRSGDLSVYWYQQSLDQGLQFLIQYYNGEERAKGNILERFSAQQFPDLHSELNLSSLELGDSALYFCASSEGVPGSPLHFGNGTRLTVT.

The rearrangement links TRBV18 to TRBJ1-2; tentatively, D is TRBD1 (6 bases). Germline V CDR1 and CDR2: KGHSH, LQKENI. This CDR3 comprises 15 residues. V was clipped by 5 bases and J by 7 bases, with 20 bases between them. Written as DNA, the CDR3 is TGTGCCAGCTCAACCTATGTAAAGGGGGAAAGTGGCTACACCTTC. Protein sequence: CASSTYVKGESGYTF.

This clone was recorded a few times. Other DNA sequences of this sample code for an identical CDR3. The genes are TRBV7-2 and TRBJ2-1; TRBD1 matches at 7 bases. This CDR3 comprises 14 residues. The junction had 8 bases not matched to a gene; V was cut back by 5 bases and J by 7 bases. Germline V gives CDR1 SGHTA, CDR2 FQGNSA. This CDR3 is CASSPRQGRNEQFF. The CDR3 region has the DNA TGTGCCAGCAGCCCAAGACAGGGAAGGAATGAGCAGTTCTTC.